The source of this T cell receptor (beta chain) is a study of blood T cell repertoires in COVID-19. About the research overall: Acute-phase and convalescent COVID-19 samples originated in the United States, Italy and Spain. PBMCs, B-cell-depleted T cells, or T cells were the source of the cDNA or gDNA that made up the material.

Per the study methods: Cell counts per sample came from amplifying reference gene primers. Assay: immunoSEQ multiplex PCR; the TCRdb copy retains only in-frame clones and omits some. The V and J calls and clone size are taken from that table; D and trimming were inferred from the DNA. The table has about 73,000 clones, about 83% seen once; the top ten hold 5.5% to 7.5%. CDR3 length equals 15 residues. Germline loops: CDR1 MNHEY, CDR2 SVGAGI. V was pared by 8 bases and J by 3 bases, with 10 bases of the junction left unmatched. V gene TRBV6-5 combines with J gene TRBJ1-3, with TRBD1 identical over 7 bases. This TCR was recovered from an older woman with acute or convalescent COVID-19. Sequenced sample: peripheral blood. Here the CDR3 DNA reads TGTGCCAGCCTCCCAAGGGGGCTAGGTGGAAACACCATATATTTT. This translates into CASLPRGLGGNTIYF.